The 24 T cell receptor beta chains presented below share a single source sample, sequenced in a study of shared clonotypes between healthy human individuals. TCRdb's copy holds only in-frame clones and misses some; the assay was immunoSEQ multiplex PCR. The table records 600,000 to 750,000 clones, around 90% of them present only once. The sequencing input was memory CD8+ T cells from PBMCs. As to subset: CD45RO+ cells pooled with CCR7-negative TemRA cells. The origin of the receptors is a young man in good health. Some clones in this sample may be carry-over from other donors' samples.

The chain is built from TRBV15 and TRBJ2-1; 13 bases agree with TRBD2. Unmatched junction bases numbered 12, after V lost 1 base and J lost 12 bases. This CDR3 has 17 residues. CDR1 and CDR2 from the germline V gene are LNHNV and YYDKDF (reference sequence). The CDR3 is CATSRARTSGSNQVQFF. Written as DNA, the CDR3 is TGTGCCACCAGCAGAGCAAGGACTAGCGGGAGTAACCAAGTGCAGTTCTTC.

The chain links TRBV27 to TRBJ1-1; the D gene is possibly TRBD1 (5 bases). V was pared by 3 bases and J by 1 base, with 15 bases between. CDR1 is MNHEY, CDR2 SMNVEV, per germline (reference sequence). The CDR3 sequence is 16 residues long. The CDR3 DNA follows: TGTGCCAGCAGTTTTCAGGGTGAAGGGCAGAACACTGAAGCTTTCTTT. Encoded protein: CASSFQGEGQNTEAFF.

V and J are TRBV6-5 and TRBJ1-1, with D possibly matching TRBD1 (5 bases). The CDR3 length is 15 residues. Germline CDR1 MNHEY, CDR2 SVGAGI. V lost 2 bases, J lost 0 bases, and 10 bases lay in between. In nucleotides, the CDR3 is TGTGCCAGCAGTTACGGTCTGGGGGTGAACACTGAAGCTTTCTTT. It translates to CASSYGLGVNTEAFF.

The V call is TRBV20-1, the J call TRBJ2-7; D ambiguous. V was trimmed by 7 bases and J by 4 bases, leaving 5 bases between them. The CDR3 is made up of 9 amino acids. The germline V gene has CDR1 DFQATT and CDR2 SNEGSKA (reference sequence). The CDR3 loop is CSVGYEQYF. CDR3 DNA: TGCAGTGTTGGGTACGAGCAGTACTTC.

The chain joins TRBV29-1 to TRBJ2-7; no reliable D call. The V gene lost 7 bases and the J gene lost 2 bases, with 9 bases spanning the gap. This CDR3 has 11 amino acids. Germline V CDR1 and CDR2: SQVTM, ANQGSEA. This CDR3 reads CSAKDAYEQYF. For the CDR3, the DNA is TGCAGCGCGAAGGACGCCTACGAGCAGTACTTC.

The gene calls are TRBV5-4 and TRBJ2-5, with no clear D. The V end was cut by 0 bases, the J end by 2 bases, with 8 bases between. CDR1 is SGHNT and CDR2 is YYREEE in the germline V gene (reference sequence). The CDR3 consists of 14 residues. The CDR3 protein is CASSLERKQETQYF. The CDR3 nucleotides read TGTGCCAGCAGCTTGGAACGGAAACAAGAGACCCAGTACTTC.

This clone was detected only once. This chain joins TRBV14 and TRBJ2-7; TRBD1 might be the D (6 bases). Trimming removed 4 bases from V and 5 bases from J, with 9 bases in between. The CDR3 is 12 amino acids. Germline V gene sequence: CDR1 SGHDN, CDR2 FVKESK. The CDR3 bases are TGTGCCAGCAGCCTAGGGGGTAACGAGCAGTACTTC. It yields the protein CASSLGGNEQYF.

The chain combines TRBV15 with TRBJ2-1; D perhaps matches TRBD2 (6 bases). Germline values: CDR1 LNHNV, CDR2 YYDKDF (reference sequence). The CDR3 runs to 17 residues. Trimming left V 5 bases short and J 8 bases short, with 25 bases between. The CDR3 sequence: CATSAEWRGGLGDEQFF. In nucleotides, the CDR3 is TGTGCCACCAGCGCAGAATGGCGCGGAGGGCTAGGTGATGAGCAGTTCTTC.

Only a few counts were recorded for this clone. The sample holds other DNA sequences that translate to the same CDR3. The genes are TRBV4-3 and TRBJ1-1; D perhaps matches TRBD1 (6 bases). Trimming removed 4 bases at V and 4 bases at J, with 16 bases between. From germline, CDR1 is LGHNA and CDR2 YSLEER. The CDR3 has 15 residues. CDR3 in amino acids: CASSRNADSRTEAFF. The CDR3 DNA reads TGCGCCAGCAGCCGAAACGCGGACAGTCGCACTGAAGCTTTCTTT.

V and J are TRBV4-3 and TRBJ2-7, with D uncertain. Germline assignment: CDR1 LGHNA and CDR2 YSLEER. V was clipped by 2 bases and J by 2 bases, with 13 bases between them. This CDR3 is 15 amino acids long. In nucleotides, the CDR3 is TGCGCCAGCAGCCAATCCCGTCCGGGTACCTACGAGCAGTACTTC. Its translation: CASSQSRPGTYEQYF.

With respect to this clone: At one of its ends the junction is not consistent with the germline gene, which may arise from a read error. The chain carries TRBV27 and TRBJ1-2, with a possible D match to TRBD1 (6 bases). In germline, CDR1 is MNHEY, CDR2 SMNVEV (reference sequence). This CDR3 region has 15 residues. CDR3 nucleotides: TGTGCCAGCAGTTTATTACCAGGGGAGGGCTATGGCCACACCTTC. Its protein is CASSLLPGEGYGHTF.

The V and J genes are TRBV27 and TRBJ2-1; 7 nucleotides align to TRBD2. Germline CDR1 and CDR2: MNHEY and SMNVEV (reference sequence). The trim removed 5 bases at V and 0 bases at J, leaving 4 bases unmatched. The CDR3 is made up of 15 amino acids. Here the CDR3 reads CASSLLADSYNEQFF. The CDR3 nucleotides are TGTGCCAGCAGTCTCCTAGCGGACTCCTACAATGAGCAGTTCTTC.

V and J are TRBV9 and TRBJ2-3; D is perhaps TRBD2 (5 bases). CDR3 length equals 15 residues. Trimming shortened V by 4 bases and J by 5 bases, and 17 bases separated the two germline ends. Germline V CDR1 and CDR2: SGDLS, YYNGEE. The CDR3: CASSLYHGGRDTQYF. CDR3 sequence (DNA): TGTGCCAGCAGCCTTTACCACGGAGGTCGAGATACGCAGTATTTT.

This chain connects TRBV14 to TRBJ2-7, with 12 bases identical to TRBD2. This CDR3 comprises 15 residues. From germline, CDR1 is SGHDN and CDR2 FVKESK. V dropped 5 bases and J dropped 6; count of bases not matched to a gene: 8. The CDR3 DNA is TGTGCCAGCAGCATACGACTAGCGGGAGTAAGCGAGCAGTACTTC. Amino acids: CASSIRLAGVSEQYF. Variable domain in full (rest from reference TRBV14 and TRBJ2-7): EAGVTQFPSHSVIEKGQTVTLRCDPISGHDNLYWYRRVMGKEIKFLLHFVKESKQDESGMPNNRFLAERTGGTYSTLKVQPAELEDSGVYFCASSIRLAGVSEQYFGPGTRLTVT.

V gene TRBV6-5 combines with J gene TRBJ1-1; D is unclear. This CDR3 has 13 amino acids. CDR1 is MNHEY and CDR2 is SVGAGI in the germline V gene. Between the trimmed V and J ends, which lost 2 bases and 3 bases, there was a span of 7 bases. CDR3 loop: CASSYGLDTEAFF. Here the CDR3 DNA reads TGTGCCAGCAGTTACGGCTTGGACACTGAAGCTTTCTTT.

The J gene is TRBJ2-7, the V gene TRBV27; 10 bases agree with TRBD2. The CDR3 is 15 residues long. Losses at the gene ends were 3 bases for V and 6 bases for J; bases not matched to a gene: 8. Germline V lookup: CDR1 MNHEY, CDR2 SMNVEV (reference sequence). The CDR3 region is CASSFEASGRPEQYF. The CDR3 coding sequence is TGTGCCAGCAGTTTCGAGGCTAGCGGGAGACCCGAGCAGTACTTC.

The chain joins TRBV4-2 to TRBJ2-4; possible D gene TRBD1, 5 bases. V lost 0 bases to trimming and J lost 0 bases, with 18 bases between them. Germline V gives CDR1 LGHNA, CDR2 YNFKEQ. The CDR3 is 19 residues long. This CDR3 is CASSQDGQGFVLAKNIQYF. The CDR3 region has the DNA TGTGCCAGCAGCCAAGATGGGCAGGGATTTGTCCTAGCCAAAAACATTCAGTACTTC.

This chain uses TRBV5-6 with TRBJ2-3, with TRBD1 matching 10 bases. Germline V gives CDR1 SGHDT, CDR2 YYEEEE. The CDR3 extends over 17 amino acids. V shed 0 bases, J shed 2 bases, and the junction held 6 bases outside the gene matches. The CDR3 nucleotides read TGTGCCAGCAGCTTGGATTCCGGGACAGGGGTCACAGATACGCAGTATTTT. This translates into CASSLDSGTGVTDTQYF.

The chain links TRBV27 to TRBJ2-1, with D possibly being TRBD1 (5 bases). The CDR3 is made up of 15 amino acids. Germline CDR1 MNHEY, CDR2 SMNVEV (reference sequence). V lost 2 bases to trimming and J lost 5 bases, with 13 bases between them. The CDR3 DNA follows: TGTGCCAGCAGTTTAGTCTTGGGGCACCACAATGAGCAGTTCTTC. This codes for CASSLVLGHHNEQFF.

The CDR3 spells CASSGDYEQYF. The CDR3 DNA follows: TGTGCCAGCAGCGGGGACTACGAGCAGTACTTC. This chain connects TRBV5-3 to TRBJ2-7; 7 bases match TRBD2. TRBV5-3 has ORF status, its function being uncertain. Trimming cost V 8 bases and J 3 bases; bases outside gene matches: 2. There are 11 residues in the CDR3.

The CDR3 DNA is TGTGCCACCAGCAGGGGGAAGGGGGCCAAGTCCGGCGAGCAGTACTTC. Amino acid sequence: CATSRGKGAKSGEQYF. The chain is built from TRBV15 and TRBJ2-7; TRBD1 matches 7 bases. With V trimmed by 3 bases and J by 6 bases, 14 bases remained unmatched. The CDR3 spans 16 residues. CDR1 and CDR2 (germline): LNHNV, YYDKDF (reference sequence).

The chain employs TRBV5-1 and TRBJ2-7; D not certain. The V end lost 4 bases, the J end lost 3 bases, and 20 bases lay between the germline ends. The CDR3 runs 16 residues. Germline CDR1 and CDR2: SGHRS and YFSETQ. CDR3 residues: CASSPFPVGNLYEQYF. CDR3 bases: TGCGCCAGCAGCCCTTTCCCAGTGGGGAATCTCTACGAGCAGTACTTC.

This chain links TRBV7-2 with TRBJ1-2; TRBD1 matches 7 bases. Unmatched junction bases numbered 10, after V lost 1 base and J lost 2 bases. The CDR3 covers 17 residues. The germline V gene has CDR1 SGHTA and CDR2 FQGNSA. DNA of the CDR3: TGTGCCAGCAGCTTAGTTGCTGACAGGGACCTAAACTATGGCTACACCTTC. As protein: CASSLVADRDLNYGYTF.

The J gene is TRBJ1-5, the V gene TRBV27; tentatively, D is TRBD1 (6 bases). Germline assignment: CDR1 MNHEY and CDR2 SMNVEV (reference sequence). Trimming left V 2 bases short and J 6 bases short, with 14 bases between. The CDR3 spans 15 residues. This CDR3 reads CASSLLPGEGQPQHF. CDR3 bases: TGTGCCAGCAGTTTACTCCCAGGGGAGGGTCAGCCCCAGCATTTT.